This T cell receptor beta chain is drawn from a study of shared clonotypes between healthy human individuals. A CD45RA-negative memory subset and a CD45RA+ naive subset were separated from the CD4+ cells. Samples underwent the assay at deep level. The data were produced by immunoSEQ multiplex PCR, yet TCRdb's version contains in-frame clones alone and is incomplete. The profile shows 850,000 to 1,200,000 clones, about 75% of them singletons. V was clipped by 5 bases and J by 5 bases, with 7 bases between them. The CDR3 contains 11 residues. Per germline, CDR1 LGHNT and CDR2 FRNRAP. A note on this clone: The antigen is not known.

Whole-study findings and limits: The authors sampled blood alone, and tissue repertoires likely differ. All-four-donor shared clonotypes had higher generation probabilities than non-shared clonotypes did.

The source of this sequence is a man aged 18 to 29 in good health. The sequencing input was memory CD4+ T cells sorted from blood. Subset in this sample: CD45RA-negative fraction. The chain is built from TRBV12-5 and TRBJ2-7; D ambiguous. The CDR3 sequence: CASGIKNEQYF. The DNA for the CDR3 is TGTGCTAGTGGTATTAAGAACGAGCAGTACTTC.